The 23 T cell receptor beta chains reported below all come from one sample, sequenced in a study of tumor-infiltrating lymphocytes in primary liver carcinoma. Constant-region priming of approximately 0.55 ug total RNA yielded TCR beta cDNA. Three rounds of nested multiplex PCR with slightly modified ARM-PCR produced TCR beta libraries. The opening two PCR rounds, around 9 cycles each, paired TRBV1-TRBV30 forward primers with a C-beta reverse primer. TCRdb processed the multiplex PCR reads anew with MiXCR; each CDR3 protein has one entry. The sample records about 200,000 distinct CDR3 sequences, roughly two thirds being singletons. Alongside blood RNA obtained from unsorted whole blood, germline DNA was also extracted. The sequencing input was peripheral blood. The receptors were gathered from a woman aged 55-75 years with primary liver carcinoma and hepatitis B virus infection.

Only one count was recorded for this clonotype. This may be a read error: a much more frequent sequence differs by one nucleotide. The V and J genes are TRBV12-3 or TRBV12-4 and TRBJ1-2, with D possibly matching TRBD1 (5 bases). Trimming took 10 bases from V and 4 from J, leaving 22 bases between them. The CDR3 extends over 15 amino acids. CDR3 loop: CAIRRAQGEGYGYTF. Written as DNA, the CDR3 is TGTGCCATCAGACGGGCGCAGGGAGAGGGCTATGGCTACACCTTC.

With respect to this clonotype: A junction end diverges from the germline sequence, so it may reflect a read error. The rearrangement links TRBV11-2 to TRBJ2-3; no clear D gene. CDR3 length equals 17 residues. Germline V gives CDR1 SGHAT, CDR2 FQNNGV. CDR3 sequence reads: CGSSWSLTAVGKDTQYF. DNA of the CDR3: TGTGGCAGCAGCTGGTCACTAACGGCAGTAGGGAAAGATACGCAGTATTTT. The full variable domain, completed using reference TRBV11-2 and TRBJ2-3, is EAGVAQSPRYKIIEKRQSVAFWCNPISGHATLYWYQQILGQGPKLLIQFQNNGVVDDSQLPKDRFSAERLKGVDSTLKIQPAKLEDSAVYLCGSSWSLTAVGKDTQYFGPGTRLTVL.

Concerning this clonotype: A read error is possible here, since a much larger clone lies one base away. Here the CDR3 omits its conserved ending phenylalanine or tryptophan, so a read error is the likely source. The rearrangement uses TRBV12-3 or TRBV12-4 and TRBJ2-6; D unresolved. Trimming took 1 base from V and 0 from J, leaving 4 bases between them. This CDR3 has 15 amino acids. The CDR3 nucleotides are TGTGCCAGCAGTTTAGGGAGCTCTGGGGCCAACGTCCTGACTCTC. Residues: CASSLGSSGANVLTL.

This clonotype has just one count. The rearrangement links TRBV12-3 or TRBV12-4 to TRBJ1-5, with D unclear. The CDR3 is 14 residues long. Trimming removed 9 bases from V and 6 bases from J, with 18 bases in between. The CDR3 sequence is CASRRLAGGQPQHF. The DNA of the CDR3 is TGTGCCAGTAGGCGCCTGGCAGGAGGTCAGCCCCAGCATTTT.

This sequence joins TRBV11-2 and TRBJ2-2, with 8 bases matching TRBD2. CDR1 SGHAT and CDR2 FQNNGV come from the germline V gene. The CDR3 length is 15 residues. The trim removed 2 bases at V and 5 bases at J, leaving 4 bases unmatched. The DNA for the CDR3 is TGTGCCAGCAGCTTACCTAGCGGGTTTACCGGGGAGCTGTTTTTT. This sequence encodes CASSLPSGFTGELFF.

This clonotype was counted ten times or more. The chain carries TRBV6-1 and TRBJ2-7, with TRBD1 identical over 8 bases. Germline CDR1 MNHNS, CDR2 SASEGT. There are 14 residues in the CDR3. The V and J ends lost 4 bases and 1 base, in that order; junction bases with no gene match: 3. Written as DNA, the CDR3 is TGTGCCAGCAGTGGCCGGGACAGGTCCTACGAGCAGTACTTC. Translated, it gives CASSGRDRSYEQYF.

This clonotype was seen only once. A junction boundary mismatches the germline segment, possibly from a read error. The chain uses TRBV4-2 and TRBJ2-3; 10 bases agree with TRBD2. There are 16 residues in the CDR3. Looked up from germline, CDR1 is LGHNA and CDR2 is YNFKEQ. CDR3 loop: CASSQDLAGVTDTQYF. Here the CDR3 DNA reads TGTGCCAGCAGCCAAGATCTAGCGGGAGTTACAGATACGCAATATTTT.

This rearrangement joins TRBV12-3 or TRBV12-4 to TRBJ2-1; 12 positions agree with TRBD2. V lost 6 bases and J lost 10; bases outside the gene matches: 10. The CDR3 totals 15 residues. The DNA for the CDR3 is TGTGCCAGCAGCAAGACTAGCGGGGGTCCACGGGAGCAGTTCTTC. Translating it yields CASSKTSGGPREQFF.

The rearrangement links TRBV7-8 to TRBJ2-3, with a tentative D call TRBD1 (6 bases). From germline, CDR1 is SGHVS and CDR2 FQNEAQ. The V gene lost 5 bases and the J gene lost 2 bases, with 17 bases spanning the gap. This CDR3 comprises 16 residues. As DNA, the CDR3 is TGTGCCAGCAGCCCCCACGATGGGGGCTTCACAGATACGCAGTATTTT. It translates to CASSPHDGGFTDTQYF.

The V gene is TRBV28, the J gene TRBJ2-3; 12 positions agree with TRBD1. Germline CDR1 reads MDHEN; CDR2 reads SYDVKM. The CDR3 runs to 15 residues. Germline trimming cut 6 bases from V and 4 bases from J; bases unmatched to any gene: 5. CDR3 bases: TGTGCCAGCAGGGGGACAGGGGGCGCCTCAGATACGCAGTATTTT. It yields the protein CASRGTGGASDTQYF.

This clonotype came up a few times. A read error is possible here, since a much larger clone lies one base away. The chain recombines TRBV7-9 with TRBJ2-7; D tentatively reads TRBD1 or TRBD2 (6 bases each). This CDR3 region has 15 residues. CDR1 and CDR2 from the germline V gene are SEHNR and FQNEAQ (reference sequence). The CDR3 region has the DNA TGTGCCAGCAGCTTAATGGGGGGCTCCACCTACGAGCAGTGCTTC. This codes for CASSLMGGSTYEQCF.

The rearrangement uses TRBV7-9 and TRBJ2-7; D possibly corresponds to TRBD1 (5 bases). The ends were cut back, 5 bases at V and 4 bases at J, with 15 bases in the middle. CDR1 and CDR2 (germline): SEHNR, FQNEAQ (reference sequence). CDR3 length equals 14 residues. The CDR3 is CASSAIDRGYEQYF. The CDR3 bases are TGTGCCAGCAGCGCTATAGATAGGGGTTACGAGCAGTACTTC.

Regarding this clonotype: One end of the junction varies from germline; a read error may be responsible. The rearrangement links TRBV12-3 or TRBV12-4 to TRBJ1-1; D not certain. This CDR3 comprises 16 residues. CDR3 nucleotides: TGTGCCAGCAGATTAGTGGTAATTTCCGAGAACACTGAAGCTTTCTTT. Translating it yields CASRLVVISENTEAFF.

With regard to this clonotype: A much larger clone lies a single base off, so this may be a read error. V and J are TRBV6-7 and TRBJ2-1; D not certain. TRBV6-7 is reported as an ORF; its role is uncertain. CDR3 length: 15 residues. CDR3 DNA sequence: TGTGTCAGCAGTTACTCAAAGGGCAGTTCATATGGGCAGTTCTTC. Its protein product is CVSSYSKGSSYGQFF.

As concerns this clonotype: A read error is likely, as this CDR3 ends without the conserved phenylalanine or tryptophan. The chain combines TRBV6-5 with TRBJ2-3, with a weak D call TRBD2 (5 bases). Germline CDR1 MNHEY, CDR2 SVGAGI. V was trimmed by 9 bases and J by 12 bases, leaving 25 bases between them. The CDR3 loop spans 14 amino acids. For the CDR3, the DNA is TGTGCCAGGATCAGATTATCGGGGTCAGGTACACAGTATTCT. Translation: CARIRLSGSGTQYS.

For this clonotype: This may arise from a read error, as a much more abundant clone is one base away. The gene calls are TRBV6-6 and TRBJ2-1; 9 bases map to TRBD2. Germline assignment: CDR1 MNHNY and CDR2 SVGAGI (reference sequence). With 4 bases clipped from V and 3 bases from J, the junction kept 4 bases outside the gene matches. The CDR3 totals 15 residues. The CDR3 DNA reads TGTGCCAGCAGTTCCGGGACTAGCCGCTACAATGAGCAGTTCTTC. Protein product: CASSSGTSRYNEQFF.

The chain has TRBV6-5 and TRBJ2-3; 12 nucleotides line up with TRBD2. The CDR3 covers 19 residues. Germline CDR1 reads MNHEY; CDR2 reads SVGAGI. With 2 bases clipped from V and 0 bases from J, the junction kept 9 bases outside the gene matches. CDR3 in DNA: TGTGCCAGCAGTTACCGCGTGACTAGCGGGAGATGGAGCACAGATACGCAGTATTTT. Its protein is CASSYRVTSGRWSTDTQYF.

Details on this clonotype: Sequence at one end of the junction differs from germline and may be a read error. The J gene is TRBJ2-2, the V gene TRBV12-3 or TRBV12-4; D is unresolved. The CDR3 extends over 17 amino acids. The CDR3 reads CASTAVGPSTHTGELFF. The CDR3 DNA reads as TGTGCCAGTACCGCGGTAGGGCCAAGTACCCACACGGGGGAGCTGTTTTTT.

This clonotype was seen repeatedly, ten times or more. The chain recombines TRBV29-1 with TRBJ1-1; D perhaps matches TRBD1 (6 bases). There are 12 residues in the CDR3. Germline V gene sequence: CDR1 SQVTM, CDR2 ANQGSEA. The germline V and J ends were trimmed by 4 bases and 5 bases, with 11 bases remaining between them. CDR3 residues: CSVGGLRTEAFF. CDR3 nucleotide sequence: TGCAGCGTTGGGGGGCTTCGGACTGAAGCTTTCTTT. Combining the CDR3 with reference TRBV29-1 and TRBJ1-1 gives the whole variable domain SAVISQKPSRDICQRGTSLTIQCQVDSQVTMMFWYRQQPGQSLTLIATANQGSEATYESGFVIDKFPISRPNLTFSTLTVSNMSPEDSSIYLCSVGGLRTEAFFGQGTRLTVV.

This clonotype has only a few counts. The genes are TRBV13 and TRBJ2-5, with 8 bases that match TRBD1. This CDR3 is built from 16 residues. The V gene's germline CDR1 is PRHDT and CDR2 FYEKMQ (reference sequence). V trimming: 5 bases; J trimming: 3 bases; junction bases outside the gene matches: 11. CDR3 region: CASSRQGRSVKETQYF. The CDR3 DNA is TGTGCCAGCAGCCGACAGGGGCGATCGGTTAAAGAGACCCAGTACTTC.

For this clonotype: A junction end diverges from the germline sequence, so it may reflect a read error. The V and J genes are TRBV4-1 and TRBJ2-1, with a tentative D call TRBD1 (5 bases). Germline V gives CDR1 MGHRA, CDR2 YSYEKL. The CDR3 length is 15 residues. The CDR3 loop is CANSQDSAGYLEQFF. The CDR3 nucleotides are TGCGCCAACAGCCAAGATTCGGCAGGGTATCTTGAGCAGTTCTTC.

This clonotype was counted between two and nine times. Possible read error: a much larger clone is one base away. This is likely a read error, given that the CDR3 carries no conserved phenylalanine or tryptophan at its end. V gene TRBV6-6 combines with J gene TRBJ2-7, with D perhaps being TRBD1 or TRBD2 (5 bases each). V was shortened by 0 bases and J by 3 bases, with 9 bases between the two germline ends. CDR3 length equals 14 residues. Germline V lookup: CDR1 MNHNY, CDR2 SVGAGI (reference sequence). CDR3 bases: TGTGCCAGCAGTTACTCGAGGGGCGGCTACGAGCAGTACCTC. This sequence encodes CASSYSRGGYEQYL.

The DNA of the CDR3 is TGCGCCAGCAGCTCCCGGGACAGGGCCAGCACAGATACGCAGTATTTT. Protein sequence: CASSSRDRASTDTQYF. The chain couples TRBV5-1 to TRBJ2-3; the match to TRBD1 covers 9 bases. Germline V lookup: CDR1 SGHRS, CDR2 YFSETQ. This CDR3 has 16 amino acids. V lost 3 bases to trimming and J lost 0 bases; unmatched junction nucleotides: 5.